Shown below are 9 T cell receptor beta chains from a single sample sequenced in a study of control samples from healthy donors and cancer patients (dated by TCRdb to about 2020). Library method: the immunoSEQ multiplex PCR assay. Drawn from immuneACCESS, this table holds only the in-frame rearrangements with V and J called that TCRdb kept. Clones are partly lost; checked studies trace under half to an unresolved V gene and leave the rest unexplained. In all, the sample holds 120,000 or so clones, and 80% to 90% of those were seen once. The top ten clones comprise about 2.7% of the sample. Sequencing was done on a sample of blood. The receptors were sampled from a man aged 55 to 70 in good health.

J is TRBJ1-2 and V is TRBV7-2; D is perhaps TRBD1 (5 bases). The length of the CDR3 is 14 residues. V was pared by 5 bases and J by 7 bases, with 17 bases between. The germline CDR1 and CDR2 sequences are SGHTA and FQGNSA. CDR3 nucleotides: TGTGCCAGCAGCCCCCGGGGGGGGGTAACTGGCTACACCTTC. Protein sequence: CASSPRGGVTGYTF.

This clone was recorded a few times. V usage is TRBV6-5 and J usage is TRBJ1-1; no definite D call. The CDR3 runs 14 residues. Trimming shortened V by 0 bases and J by 3 bases, and 8 bases separated the two germline ends. CDR1 MNHEY and CDR2 SVGAGI come from the germline V gene. Here the CDR3 reads CASSYSSGDTEAFF. In DNA, the CDR3 is TGTGCCAGCAGTTACTCGAGTGGTGACACTGAAGCTTTCTTT.

The chain has TRBV5-1 and TRBJ2-1; TRBD1 might be the D (6 bases). CDR1 and CDR2 from the germline V gene are SGHRS and YFSETQ. The CDR3 is 12 residues long. V shed 4 bases and J shed 9 bases, with 11 bases lying between them. CDR3 sequence: CASSPGQSEQFF. In DNA, the CDR3 is TGCGCCAGCAGCCCCGGACAGAGTGAGCAGTTCTTC.

This chain links TRBV5-4 with TRBJ1-5; no clear D gene. The CDR3 has 14 residues. V was trimmed by 0 bases and J by 7 bases, leaving 11 bases between them. Germline values: CDR1 SGHNT, CDR2 YYREEE (reference sequence). The CDR3 sequence is CASSLGGSGQPQHF. For the CDR3, the DNA is TGTGCCAGCAGCTTGGGGGGTTCGGGGCAGCCCCAGCATTTT.

The CDR3 is CASTLVGTGGLGNTIYF. In DNA form, the CDR3 reads TGTGCCAGCACCCTTGTGGGAACAGGGGGCCTTGGAAACACCATATATTTT. The chain is built from TRBV28 and TRBJ1-3, with 9 bases aligning to TRBD1. V trimming: 7 bases; J trimming: 3 bases; junction bases outside the gene matches: 13. Germline loops: CDR1 MDHEN, CDR2 SYDVKM. This CDR3 contains 17 residues.

The gene calls are TRBV9 and TRBJ2-2, with TRBD2 matching over 12 bases. Trimming took 4 bases from V and 4 from J; bases not matched to a gene: 5. The CDR3 contains 16 residues. The germline V gene has CDR1 SGDLS and CDR2 YYNGEE. Here the CDR3 reads CASSPTSGGFTGELFF. The CDR3 nucleotides are TGTGCCAGCAGCCCAACTAGCGGGGGGTTCACCGGGGAGCTGTTTTTT.

This clone has only a few counts. This sample also contains other DNA sequences that code for the same CDR3. The gene calls are TRBV28 and TRBJ1-2; perhaps TRBD1 as D (6 bases). V was trimmed by 5 bases and J by 5 bases, leaving 12 bases between them. The CDR3 has 13 residues. Germline V lookup: CDR1 MDHEN, CDR2 SYDVKM. The CDR3 DNA sequence: TGTGCCAGCAGTCCGACAGGTCCATATGGCTACACCTTC. It encodes CASSPTGPYGYTF.

The genes are TRBV30 and TRBJ2-1; D is unclear. Germline V gene data show CDR1 as GTSNPN and CDR2 as SVGIG (reference sequence). This CDR3 has 11 amino acids. Trimming stripped 5 bases from V and 10 bases from J, with 12 bases between. CDR3 nucleotides: TGTGCCTGGGGGTCCTTCGGGGAGCAGTTCTTC. The encoded protein is CAWGSFGEQFF.

The V call is TRBV18, the J call TRBJ1-6; 9 bases are shared with TRBD1. The V segment lost 4 bases and the J segment 7 bases; nucleotides outside the gene matches: 5. Looked up from germline, CDR1 is KGHSH and CDR2 is LQKENI. The CDR3 totals 15 residues. The CDR3 loop reads CASSLGQGRNSPLHF. In DNA form, the CDR3 reads TGTGCCAGCTCACTCGGACAGGGGAGGAATTCACCCCTCCACTTT.